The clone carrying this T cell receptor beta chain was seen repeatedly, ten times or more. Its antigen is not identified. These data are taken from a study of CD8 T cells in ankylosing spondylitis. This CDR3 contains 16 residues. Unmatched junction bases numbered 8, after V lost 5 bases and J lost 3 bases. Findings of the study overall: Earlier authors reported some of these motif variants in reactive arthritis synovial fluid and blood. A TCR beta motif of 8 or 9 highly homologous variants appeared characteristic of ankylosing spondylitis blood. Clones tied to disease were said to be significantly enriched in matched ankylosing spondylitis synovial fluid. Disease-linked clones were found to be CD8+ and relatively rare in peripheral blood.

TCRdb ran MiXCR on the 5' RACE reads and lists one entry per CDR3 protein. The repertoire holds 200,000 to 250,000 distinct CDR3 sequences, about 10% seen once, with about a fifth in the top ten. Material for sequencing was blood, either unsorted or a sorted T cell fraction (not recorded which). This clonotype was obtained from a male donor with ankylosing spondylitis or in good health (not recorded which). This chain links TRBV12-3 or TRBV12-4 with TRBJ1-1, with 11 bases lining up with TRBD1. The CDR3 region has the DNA TGTGCCAGCAGTCCTGGACAGGGGGCAGGGTACACTGAAGCTTTCTTT. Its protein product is CASSPGQGAGYTEAFF.